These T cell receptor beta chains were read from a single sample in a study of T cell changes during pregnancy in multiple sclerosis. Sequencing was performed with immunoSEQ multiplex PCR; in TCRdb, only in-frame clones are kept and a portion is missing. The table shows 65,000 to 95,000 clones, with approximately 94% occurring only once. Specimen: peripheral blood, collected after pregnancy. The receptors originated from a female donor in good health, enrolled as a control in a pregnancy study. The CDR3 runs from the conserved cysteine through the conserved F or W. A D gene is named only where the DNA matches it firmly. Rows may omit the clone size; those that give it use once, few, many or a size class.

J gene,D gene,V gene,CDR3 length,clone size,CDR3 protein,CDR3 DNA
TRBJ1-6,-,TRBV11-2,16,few,CASSSILFSYNSPLHF,TGTGCCAGCAGCTCGATTCTATTCTCCTATAATTCACCCCTCCACTTT
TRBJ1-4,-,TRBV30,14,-,CAWSQSRRNEKLFF,TGTGCCTGGAGTCAAAGCAGGCGAAATGAAAAACTGTTTTTT
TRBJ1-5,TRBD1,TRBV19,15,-,CASSWGTGRKQPQHF,TGTGCCAGTAGTTGGGGGACAGGACGGAAACAGCCCCAGCATTTT
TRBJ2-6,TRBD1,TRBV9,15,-,CASSGTGAGANVLTF,TGTGCCAGCAGCGGAACAGGGGCTGGGGCCAACGTCCTGACTTTC
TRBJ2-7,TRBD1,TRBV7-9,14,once,CASSPRTGTGEQYF,TGTGCCAGCAGCCCACGGACAGGGACGGGCGAGCAGTACTTC
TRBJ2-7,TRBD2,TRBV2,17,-,CASSEWVASGGSYEQYF,TGTGCCAGCAGTGAATGGGTGGCTAGCGGGGGCTCCTACGAGCAGTACTTC
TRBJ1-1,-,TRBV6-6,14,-,CASSYPGENTEAFF,TGTGCCAGCAGTTACCCAGGGGAGAACACTGAAGCTTTCTTT
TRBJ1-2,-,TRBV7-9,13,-,CASSPDSYYGYTF,TGTGCCAGCAGCCCCGACAGCTACTATGGCTACACCTTC
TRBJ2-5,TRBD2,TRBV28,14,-,CASSVTSAAETQYF,TGTGCCAGCAGTGTAACTAGCGCCGCGGAGACCCAGTACTTC
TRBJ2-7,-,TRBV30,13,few,CACKGDYNYEQYF,TGTGCCTGCAAGGGGGACTATAACTACGAGCAGTACTTC
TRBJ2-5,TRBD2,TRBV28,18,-,CASSLIGLAGGARETQYF,TGTGCCAGCAGTTTGATTGGCCTAGCGGGAGGTGCTCGAGAGACCCAGTACTTC
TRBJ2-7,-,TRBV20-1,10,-,CSAPRVEQYF,TGCAGTGCTCCACGGGTGGAGCAGTACTTC
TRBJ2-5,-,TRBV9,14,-,CASSSTSRGETQYF,TGTGCCAGCAGCTCTACTAGTCGGGGGGAGACCCAGTACTTC
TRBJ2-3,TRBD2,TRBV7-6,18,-,CASSWPSGRRGNTDTQYF,TGTGCCAGCAGCTGGCCTAGCGGGAGGCGGGGGAACACAGATACGCAGTATTTT
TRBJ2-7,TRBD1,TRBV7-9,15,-,CASSDGDRASYEQYF,TGTGCCAGCAGCGATGGGGACAGGGCATCCTACGAGCAGTACTTC
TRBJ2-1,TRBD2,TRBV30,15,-,CAWSALGLAGGQRFF,TGTGCCTGGAGTGCGTTGGGGCTAGCGGGAGGGCAGCGGTTCTTC
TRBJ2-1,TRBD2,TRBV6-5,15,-,CARDLAGSVFNEQFF,TGTGCCAGAGATCTAGCGGGATCTGTTTTCAATGAGCAGTTCTTC
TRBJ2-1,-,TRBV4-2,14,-,CASSQSLGGAEQFF,TGTGCCAGCAGCCAAAGTTTAGGCGGAGCGGAGCAGTTCTTC
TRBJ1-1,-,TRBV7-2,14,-,CASSFDSANTEAFF,TGTGCCAGCAGCTTCGACAGTGCAAACACTGAAGCTTTCTTT
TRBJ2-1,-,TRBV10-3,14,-,CAIKDRQVYNEQFF,TGTGCCATCAAGGACAGACAGGTTTACAATGAGCAGTTCTTC
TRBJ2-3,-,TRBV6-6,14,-,CASKGGRATDTQYF,TGTGCCAGCAAAGGCGGCAGGGCTACAGATACGCAGTATTTT
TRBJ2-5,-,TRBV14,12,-,CASSRQRETQYF,TGTGCCAGCAGCCGGCAGAGGGAGACCCAGTACTTC
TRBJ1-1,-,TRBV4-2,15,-,CASSQERFGDTEAFF,TGTGCCAGCAGCCAAGAAAGGTTCGGGGACACTGAAGCTTTCTTT
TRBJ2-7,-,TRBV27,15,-,CASSYLTGSSYEQYF,TGTGCCAGCAGTTATTTGACGGGGAGCTCCTACGAGCAGTACTTC
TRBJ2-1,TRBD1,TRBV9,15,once,CASSTGQGSYNEQFF,TGTGCCAGCAGCACGGGACAGGGCTCCTACAATGAGCAGTTCTTC
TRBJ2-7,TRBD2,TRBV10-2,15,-,CASRTGTSGVYEQYF,TGCGCCAGCAGAACCGGGACTAGCGGGGTCTACGAGCAGTACTTC
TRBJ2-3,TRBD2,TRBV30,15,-,CAWSGGGGGTDTQYF,TGTGCCTGGAGTGGCGGTGGGGGGGGCACAGATACGCAGTATTTT
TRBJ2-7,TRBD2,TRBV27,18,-,CASSALLAGDPFSYEQYF,TGTGCCAGCAGTGCCCTACTAGCGGGGGACCCTTTCTCCTACGAGCAGTACTTC
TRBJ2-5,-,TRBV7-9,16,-,CASSNGLAGNQETQYF,TGTGCCAGCAGCAACGGACTGGCTGGGAACCAAGAGACCCAGTACTTC
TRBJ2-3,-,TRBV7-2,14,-,CASSLEGGTDTQYF,TGTGCCAGCAGCTTAGAGGGGGGCACAGATACGCAGTATTTT
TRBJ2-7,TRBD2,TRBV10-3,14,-,CAISGGGPSYEQYF,TGTGCCATCAGTGGCGGGGGACCGTCCTACGAGCAGTACTTC
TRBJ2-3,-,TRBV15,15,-,CATSRDAGSTDTQYF,TGTGCCACCAGCAGAGATGCGGGGAGCACAGATACGCAGTATTTT
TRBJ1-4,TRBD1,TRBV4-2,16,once,CASMRGSAGGDEKLFF,TGTGCCAGCATGAGGGGCTCAGCAGGGGGCGATGAAAAACTGTTTTTT
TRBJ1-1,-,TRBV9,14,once,CASSVASGYTEAFF,TGTGCCAGCAGCGTAGCAAGCGGTTACACTGAAGCTTTCTTT
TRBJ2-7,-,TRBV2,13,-,CASRTGRSYEQYF,TGTGCCAGCAGGACAGGCCGCTCCTACGAGCAGTACTTC
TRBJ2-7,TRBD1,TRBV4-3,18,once,CASSPSLRTGGAQYEQYF,TGCGCCAGCAGCCCAAGCTTGAGAACAGGGGGCGCGCAGTATGAGCAGTACTTC